This note documents a single TCR beta chain sequence. This clonotype appeared a few times. Its recognized antigen is unknown. It has no much larger one-base neighbor in the sample; base qualities were not kept. The listed sequencing device is Illumina HiSeq 2000. TCR beta chain libraries were generated through multiplex PCR amplification. The amplified TCR beta chain products were analyzed by high-throughput sequencing. TCRdb redid the processing of the public reads, applying fastp at Q25 and MiXCR, and retained in-frame beta chains. Entries that share a CDR3 protein sequence are merged under the most common genes and DNA. Present in this sample are 190,000 or so distinct CDR3 sequences, 30% to 40% of which were seen just once. Around 4.5% of the sample goes to the ten largest clones. These data come from a study of breast tumors, draining lymph nodes, adjacent tissues (dated by TCRdb to the mid-2010s). Some background on the complete study: TCR beta repertoires were compared across tumor, adjacent nontumor tissue and axillary lymph nodes obtained from breast cancer patients. In human breast cancer, the study set out to assess how tumor, surrounding tissue and draining lymph node repertoires relate to one another and whether T cells might be exchanged between them. Overall study outcomes, separate from this receptor: Tumor T-cell repertoires showed less diversity than lymph node repertoires and more diversity than nontumor tissue repertoires, and tumor T-cell repertoires showed preferential V and J gene usage. Rather than being directly demonstrated, the conclusion that tumor T cells originate in lymph nodes was presented as consistent with a hypothesis. A scenario in which most tumor T cells derive from the lymph node and then expand within tumor tissue was judged to be consistent with the data. In luminal-like breast cancer, tumor and nontumor tissue repertoires resembled each other significantly more than in basal-like breast cancer.

Lymph node samples were obtained from the axillary draining lymph nodes of breast cancer patients. The germline V gene supplies CDR1 SNHLY and CDR2 FYNNEI. V is trimmed back by 6 bases and J by 5 bases, and the junction contains 8 bases that no gene match accounts for. Measured from the cysteine to the phenylalanine, the CDR3 is 14 residues long. The kept DNA is CDR3 alone, 42 bases in frame from the first base. The source of this sequence is a female donor with breast cancer. Some clones in this sample may be carry-over from other donors' samples. The sequenced sample consisted of axillary lymph node tissue. This chain joins TRBV2 to TRBJ2-5; 8 bases in the junction line up with TRBD1. The CDR3 reads as follows: CASRGTGERETQYF. The DNA sequence follows: TGTGCCAGCAGAGGGACAGGAGAGAGGGAGACCCAGTACTTC.